Sequencing of this T cell receptor beta chain was carried out in a study of blood T cell repertoires in COVID-19. Produced via immunoSEQ multiplex PCR; TCRdb's table is partial and in-frame only. The sample holds approximately 450,000 clones, more than 85% seen once. V gave up 6 bases and J gave up 4 bases; unmatched junction bases: 6. Germline loops: CDR1 LNHDA, CDR2 SQIVND (reference sequence). This CDR3 spans 14 amino acids. The sequenced material came from peripheral blood. The chain employs TRBV19 and TRBJ1-2, with TRBD1 identical over 9 bases. The clonotype was recovered from a woman younger than 45 with acute or convalescent COVID-19. CDR3 in amino acids: CASRKTGGIYGYTF. DNA of the CDR3: TGTGCCAGTAGGAAAACAGGGGGCATCTATGGCTACACCTTC. Using reference TRBV19 and TRBJ1-2 for the parts outside the CDR3, the full variable domain is DGGITQSPKYLFRKEGQNVTLSCEQNLNHDAMYWYRQDPGQGLRLIYYSQIVNDFQKGDIAEGYSVSREKKESFPLTVTSAQKNPTAFYLCASRKTGGIYGYTFGSGTRLTVV.